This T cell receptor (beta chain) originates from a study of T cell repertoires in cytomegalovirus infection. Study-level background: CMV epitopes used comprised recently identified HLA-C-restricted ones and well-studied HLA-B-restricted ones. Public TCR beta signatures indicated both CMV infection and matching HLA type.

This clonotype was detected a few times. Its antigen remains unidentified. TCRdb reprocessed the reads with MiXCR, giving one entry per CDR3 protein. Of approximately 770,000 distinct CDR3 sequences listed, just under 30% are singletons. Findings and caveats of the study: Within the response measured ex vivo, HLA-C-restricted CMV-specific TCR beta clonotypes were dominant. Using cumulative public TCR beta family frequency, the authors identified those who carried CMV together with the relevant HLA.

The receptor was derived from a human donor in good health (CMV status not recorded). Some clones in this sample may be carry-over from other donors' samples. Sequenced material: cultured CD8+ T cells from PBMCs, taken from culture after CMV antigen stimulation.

CDR3 amino acids: CASSPRDRDNEQFF. The CDR3 DNA reads as TGTGCCAGCAGCCCCCGGGACAGGGACAATGAGCAGTTCTTC. The rearrangement uses TRBV7-9 and TRBJ2-1, with 9 bases fitting TRBD1. There are 14 residues in the CDR3. Trimming took 5 bases from V and 5 from J; bases not matched to a gene: 4. Looked up from germline, CDR1 is SEHNR and CDR2 is FQNEAQ (reference sequence).